What follows are 23 T cell receptor beta chains derived from one specimen sequenced in a study of OX40 agonist ivuxolimab in advanced cancers. Library creation used the immunoSEQ multiplex PCR assay. The immuneACCESS repertoire file appears here via TCRdb, limited to in-frame rearrangements. These files lack a portion of the clones; in checked studies, under half of the deficit traces to unresolved V genes, and the cause of the others is not known. The sample contains around 100,000 clones, 85% to 90% of them found a single time. The top ten hold around 0.15% of the sample. Sequences were derived from CD4+ or CD8+ T cells sorted from blood, sampled in a trial of the OX40 agonist ivuxolimab. The receptors originated from an adult with an advanced solid tumor such as melanoma, head and neck, liver or kidney cancer.

This clone was seen only once. The chain employs TRBV27 and TRBJ2-7; 7 bases map to TRBD2. With 6 bases clipped from V and 7 bases from J, the junction kept 12 bases outside the gene matches. Looked up from germline, CDR1 is MNHEY and CDR2 is SMNVEV (reference sequence). The CDR3 length is 14 residues. CDR3 residues: CASSRRTRPNEQYF. CDR3 nucleotide sequence: TGTGCCAGCAGCCGCCGGACTAGACCGAATGAGCAGTACTTC.

The CDR3 DNA follows: TGTGCCAGCAGTCTAGCTAATAGGGCGAACGAGCAGTACTTC. This encodes CASSLANRANEQYF. The rearrangement uses TRBV6-6 and TRBJ2-7; tentatively, D is TRBD2 (5 bases). Germline values: CDR1 MNHNY, CDR2 SVGAGI (reference sequence). The CDR3 sequence is 14 residues long. Trimming stripped 5 bases from V and 5 bases from J, with 16 bases between.

This chain connects TRBV9 to TRBJ2-3, with 7 bases fitting TRBD1. This CDR3 spans 16 amino acids. The germline gives CDR1 SGDLS, CDR2 YYNGEE. V shed 0 bases and J 2 bases; nucleotides not matched to a gene: 6. CDR3 loop: CASSVGGTEFTDTQYF. CDR3 coding DNA: TGTGCCAGCAGCGTAGGGGGGACAGAGTTCACAGATACGCAGTATTTT.

The V call is TRBV6-1, the J call TRBJ1-2; D remains ambiguous. V was shortened by 2 bases and J by 2 bases, with 12 bases between the two germline ends. This CDR3 spans 15 amino acids. CDR1 and CDR2 (germline): MNHNS, SASEGT. CDR3 nucleotides: TGTGCCAGCAGTGAAAGCCCAGGATGGAACTATGGCTACACCTTC. Translating it yields CASSESPGWNYGYTF.

The chain uses TRBV5-1 and TRBJ2-6; D gene unclear. Germline assignment: CDR1 SGHRS and CDR2 YFSETQ. The CDR3 is made up of 13 amino acids. Trimming removed 0 bases at V and 2 bases at J, with 0 bases between. The CDR3 DNA follows: TGCGCCAGCAGCTTGGCTGGGGCCAACGTCCTGACTTTC. Its protein is CASSLAGANVLTF.

V gene TRBV2 combines with J gene TRBJ2-2, with D perhaps matching TRBD1 (5 bases). This CDR3 spans 14 amino acids. Trimming cost V 9 bases and J 4 bases, with 15 bases left between them. Germline V gene sequence: CDR1 SNHLY, CDR2 FYNNEI. CDR3 in amino acids: CASFRTRITGELFF. The CDR3 DNA follows: TGTGCCAGTTTTAGGACACGGATCACCGGGGAGCTGTTTTTT. The full variable domain, its missing parts supplied by reference TRBV2 and TRBJ2-2, is EPEVTQTPSHQVTQMGQEVILRCVPISNHLYFYWYRQILGQKVEFLVSFYNNEISEKSEIFDDQFSVERPDGSNFTLKIRSTKLEDSAMYFCASFRTRITGELFFGEGSRLTVL.

The chain uses TRBV7-8 and TRBJ1-4; D perhaps matches TRBD1 (5 bases). The CDR3 runs 15 residues. Germline lookup yields CDR1 SGHVS and CDR2 FQNEAQ. The V and J ends lost 5 bases and 12 bases respectively, with 22 bases between them. CDR3 sequence: CASSPHRTTARELFF. The CDR3 coding sequence is TGTGCCAGCAGCCCCCACAGGACTACAGCGAGAGAACTGTTTTTT.

This chain uses TRBV5-1 with TRBJ1-5; a possible D gene is TRBD1 (5 bases). The germline V gene encodes CDR1 SGHRS and CDR2 YFSETQ. This CDR3 region has 15 residues. The V gene lost 2 bases and the J gene lost 4 bases, with 13 bases spanning the gap. Here the CDR3 DNA reads TGCGCCAGCAGCTTAACAGGAGTAGGGAATCAGCCCCAGCATTTT. It encodes CASSLTGVGNQPQHF.

The V gene is TRBV19, the J gene TRBJ1-5, with D uncertain. V gave up 4 bases and J gave up 0 bases, with 10 bases separating them. The V gene's germline CDR1 is LNHDA and CDR2 SQIVND (reference sequence). The CDR3 spans 15 residues. The CDR3 region is CASSSRQVSNQPQHF. The DNA of the CDR3 is TGTGCCAGTAGTAGCCGTCAGGTTAGCAATCAGCCCCAGCATTTT.

The chain employs TRBV2 and TRBJ2-2; a weak D match, TRBD2 (5 bases). Germline CDR1 is SNHLY and CDR2 is FYNNEI. V was cut by 8 bases and J by 7 bases, with 14 bases left in between. The CDR3 consists of 13 residues. The CDR3 is CASQTSSGGELFF. The CDR3 DNA is TGTGCCAGCCAAACTAGTTCGGGCGGGGAGCTGTTTTTT.

The V and J genes are TRBV11-1 and TRBJ2-2; TRBD1 matches 7 bases. The trim removed 5 bases at V and 0 bases at J, leaving 6 bases unmatched. Per germline, CDR1 SGHAT and CDR2 FQDESV (reference sequence). The CDR3 extends over 16 amino acids. In DNA, the CDR3 is TGTGCCAGCAGCCCGGGACAGACTACGAACACCGGGGAGCTGTTTTTT. This codes for CASSPGQTTNTGELFF.

The chain couples TRBV5-1 to TRBJ1-4, with D possibly TRBD1 on 5 matching bases. Germline assignment: CDR1 SGHRS and CDR2 YFSETQ. The length of the CDR3 is 16 residues. V lost 0 bases to trimming and J lost 7 bases, with 16 bases between them. CDR3 amino acids: CASSLDLGRRGEKLFF. The CDR3 nucleotides are TGCGCCAGCAGCTTGGATTTGGGCAGAAGGGGTGAAAAACTGTTTTTT.

This chain links TRBV5-1 with TRBJ1-4; D gene uncertain. With 4 bases removed from V and 0 bases from J, the gap between germline ends came to 10 bases. The CDR3 is 15 amino acids. Germline-derived CDR1 and CDR2 are SGHRS and YFSETQ. For the CDR3, the DNA is TGCGCCAGCAGCATGCAGCCTTCAACTAATGAAAAACTGTTTTTT. It translates to CASSMQPSTNEKLFF.

This chain connects TRBV5-1 to TRBJ1-4; D possibly corresponds to TRBD1 (5 bases). From germline, CDR1 is SGHRS and CDR2 YFSETQ. CDR3 length: 15 residues. V lost 0 bases and J 5 bases, leaving 11 bases between the germline ends. CDR3 in amino acids: CASSLAGTGNEKLFF. In nucleotides, the CDR3 is TGCGCCAGCAGCTTGGCCGGGACGGGGAATGAAAAACTGTTTTTT.

This rearrangement joins TRBV15 to TRBJ2-1; 7 bases align to TRBD2. This CDR3 contains 16 residues. The trim removed 1 base at V and 0 bases at J, leaving 3 bases unmatched. Germline V gives CDR1 LNHNV, CDR2 YYDKDF (reference sequence). The CDR3 sequence is CATSRGRGGSYNEQFF. DNA of the CDR3: TGTGCCACCAGCAGAGGGCGCGGGGGCTCCTACAATGAGCAGTTCTTC.

CDR3 residues: CASSFAGGVDGYTF. CDR3 nucleotides: TGTGCCAGCAGCTTCGCAGGGGGGGTCGATGGCTACACCTTC. The chain uses TRBV11-2 and TRBJ1-2; TRBD1 matches at 7 bases. The CDR3 consists of 14 residues. Germline V gene sequence: CDR1 SGHAT, CDR2 FQNNGV. V dropped 3 bases and J dropped 6; count of bases not matched to a gene: 7.

The V call is TRBV7-3, the J call TRBJ2-1; TRBD1 matches at 9 bases. This CDR3 comprises 18 residues. Trimming removed 5 bases from V and 3 bases from J; junction bases left unmatched: 14. The V gene's germline CDR1 is SGHTA and CDR2 FQGTGA. CDR3 sequence reads: CASSRGQGLGSGYNEQFF. CDR3 coding DNA: TGTGCCAGCAGCCGGGGACAGGGATTAGGCTCTGGCTACAATGAGCAGTTCTTC.

The CDR3 DNA follows: TGTGCCAGCACGGTACAGGGCCCCTCACCCCTCCACTTT. Translation gives CASTVQGPSPLHF. This chain joins TRBV28 and TRBJ1-6, with D tentatively TRBD1 (6 bases). CDR1 is MDHEN, CDR2 SYDVKM, per germline. CDR3 length: 13 amino acids. V lost 7 bases to trimming and J lost 10 bases, with 14 bases between them.

V and J are TRBV30 and TRBJ2-5; 12 bases are shared with TRBD2. Per the germline V gene, CDR1 is GTSNPN and CDR2 is SVGIG (reference sequence). After removal of 4 bases from V and 4 bases from J, the junction contained 4 bases not matched to a gene. The CDR3 has 14 residues. The CDR3 nucleotides read TGTGCCTGGACCCTAGCGGGAGGGGGAGAGACCCAGTACTTC. It codes for CAWTLAGGGETQYF.

The rearrangement uses TRBV5-1 and TRBJ2-3; 11 positions match TRBD2. Trimming took 4 bases from V and 1 from J; bases not matched to a gene: 2. Germline values: CDR1 SGHRS, CDR2 YFSETQ. There are 15 residues in the CDR3. The CDR3 region has the DNA TGCGCCAGCAGCCAACTAGCGGGGGGCACAGATACGCAGTATTTT. Translated: CASSQLAGGTDTQYF.

V gene TRBV29-1 combines with J gene TRBJ2-3; a possible D gene is TRBD2 (5 bases). V was trimmed by 0 bases and J by 7 bases, leaving 8 bases between them. This CDR3 is built from 12 residues. Germline CDR1 SQVTM, CDR2 ANQGSEA. CDR3 region: CSVEERLNTQYF. CDR3 coding DNA: TGCAGCGTTGAAGAGCGACTAAATACGCAGTATTTT.

This clone was detected only once. V gene TRBV11-3 combines with J gene TRBJ1-1; TRBD1 might be the D (6 bases). V shed 3 bases and J shed 1 base, with 12 bases lying between them. The length of the CDR3 is 15 residues. Germline V gives CDR1 SGHNT, CDR2 YENEEA. CDR3 protein: CASSLGPGANTEAFF. The CDR3 DNA reads TGTGCCAGCAGCTTGGGCCCAGGGGCGAACACTGAAGCTTTCTTT.

The genes are TRBV10-2 and TRBJ2-7; no definite D call. The CDR3 sequence is 13 residues long. V gave up 6 bases and J gave up 2 bases, with 11 bases separating them. Germline V lookup: CDR1 WSHSY, CDR2 SAAADI. The CDR3: CASSLQVAYEQYF. CDR3 sequence (DNA): TGCGCCAGCAGCCTTCAGGTAGCCTACGAGCAGTACTTC.